This T cell receptor (beta chain) was profiled in a study of cytomegalovirus exposure and HLA in healthy donors. Turning to the study itself: There were around 390 genotyped donors. Of these, roughly 80% fell in the genetic ancestry cluster associated with self-reported Caucasian donors.

In regard to this clone: Its specificity is not known.

Germline V CDR1 and CDR2: MNHEY, SVGAGI. V was pared by 7 bases and J by 2 bases, with 14 bases between. The CDR3 length is 14 residues. Overall study results and limits: In a later analysis, HLA-associated TCR beta chains were more clonally expanded than equally common others. By a later analysis, the bulk of CMV-associated TCR beta chains appeared HLA-restricted.

The PCR made use of 60 Vbeta and 13 Jbeta primers. The repertoire was sequenced with immunoSEQ multiplex PCR; TCRdb's copy has only in-frame clones and lacks some. The sample carries roughly 190,000 clones, 70% to 90% recorded once. Input material: PBMCs. This rearrangement joins TRBV6-5 to TRBJ1-1; D perhaps matches TRBD1 (6 bases). The clonotype originates from a woman aged 18-35 years in good health and CMV-seronegative. CDR3 in DNA: TGTGCCAGCACCCGCGGACAGTCAAACACTGAAGCTTTCTTT. This translates into CASTRGQSNTEAFF.